Sequencing of this T cell receptor beta chain was carried out in a study of blood T cell repertoires in COVID-19. Background on the study: Spain, Italy and the United States supplied samples that represented acute and convalescent COVID-19. PBMCs, B-cell-depleted T cells, or T cells provided the cDNA or gDNA that made up the material.

In the authors' methods: The authors estimated nucleated cell counts from reference gene primer amplification. TCRdb's table, derived via immunoSEQ multiplex PCR, lists solely in-frame clones and lacks some. V and J calls and clone size come straight from that table; D and trimming were deduced from the DNA. Here the sample spans around 85,000 clones, approximately 90% being singletons. This CDR3 spans 15 amino acids. V was clipped by 5 bases and J by 3 bases, with 17 bases between them. Per the germline V gene, CDR1 is MNHEY and CDR2 is SMNVEV (reference sequence). Clinical histories supplied by participants themselves formed the basis of cohort assignment.

The chain carries TRBV27 and TRBJ2-7; D perhaps matches TRBD1 (6 bases). The TCR sequence derives from a woman between 50 and 59 years old with acute COVID-19. The sample was PBMCs or T cells enriched from blood (not recorded which). The CDR3 sequence is CASSPRRGLDYEQYF. CDR3 in DNA: TGTGCCAGCAGTCCCCGAAGGGGGTTAGACTACGAGCAGTACTTC.